This is a list of T cell receptor beta chains from one sample in a study of early T cells in non-severe SARS-CoV-2 infection. MiXCR was run by TCRdb on the 5' RACE reads, yielding one entry per CDR3 protein. The data hold over 50,000 distinct CDR3 sequences, with over 9.5% observed a single time. The specimen sequenced was whole blood. The origin of the receptors is an adult who was a healthcare worker with PCR-confirmed SARS-CoV-2 infection or an uninfected control (not recorded which). Each CDR3 is given with its conserved first and last residue. The D gene is left open where the match is weak. Not all rows give a size; the values are once, few, many and, for expanded clones, a class.

clone_size	v_call	cdr3_length	d_call	j_call	cdr3_nt	cdr3_aa
many	TRBV5-1	13	NA	TRBJ1-1	TGCGCCAGCAGCTCGATAGGGACGACTGAAGCTTTCTTT	CASSSIGTTEAFF
few	TRBV12-3/TRBV12-4	15	NA	TRBJ2-1	TGTGCCAGCAGTTTACTAGCTCAGCCTTACAATGAGCAGTTCTTC	CASSLLAQPYNEQFF
NA	TRBV7-9	16	TRBD2	TRBJ2-3	TGTGCCAGCAGCTCTATCCCCGGCGGGAGGACAGATACGCAGTATTTT	CASSSIPGGRTDTQYF
many	TRBV28	14	NA	TRBJ2-7	TGTGCCAGCAGTCCCCCGGGCAGCTCCTACGAGCAGTACTTC	CASSPPGSSYEQYF
many	TRBV5-6	15	NA	TRBJ1-5	TGTGCCAGCAGCTCCACTCAGAATAGCAATCAGCCCCAGCATTTT	CASSSTQNSNQPQHF
many	TRBV20-1	12	NA	TRBJ1-5	TGCAGTGCTAGCCCGGGAGGGCAGCCCCAGCATTTT	CSASPGGQPQHF
NA	TRBV6-6	13	NA	TRBJ2-7	TGTGCCAGCAGCCGGGACGGCTCCTACGAGCAGTACTTC	CASSRDGSYEQYF
many	TRBV18	14	NA	TRBJ1-6	TGTGCCAGCTCACCGGACAGATTAAATTCACCCCTCCACTTT	CASSPDRLNSPLHF
NA	TRBV6-5	15	TRBD2	TRBJ2-3	TGTGCCAGCAGTACGGGACTACCAAACACAGATACGCAGTATTTT	CASSTGLPNTDTQYF
NA	TRBV5-4	15	NA	TRBJ2-3	TGTGCCAGCAGCTTAGGATCCGCCGGCACAGATACGCAGTATTTT	CASSLGSAGTDTQYF
NA	TRBV2	13	TRBD1	TRBJ2-7	TGTGCCAGCAGGGGACAGGGGGGCTACGAGCAGTACTTC	CASRGQGGYEQYF
few	TRBV14	14	TRBD1	TRBJ1-4	TGTGCCAGCAGTCGGACAGGGTCTAATGAAAAACTGTTTTTT	CASSRTGSNEKLFF
many	TRBV18	13	NA	TRBJ2-7	TGTGCCAGCTCACCATCGGGGGTCTACGAGCAGTACTTC	CASSPSGVYEQYF
many	TRBV5-1	15	NA	TRBJ2-5	TGCGCCAGCAGCTTGGCGAGCGGGCCGCAAGAGACCCAGTACTTC	CASSLASGPQETQYF
few	TRBV9	14	NA	TRBJ2-3	TGTGCCAGCAGCCCCGGGACCCCCCAGGATACGCAGTATTTT	CASSPGTPQDTQYF
many	TRBV29-1	8	NA	TRBJ2-7	TGCAGCGTTGGAGGGGGTGAATTC	CSVGGGEF
many	TRBV6-1	15	NA	TRBJ1-1	TGTGCCAGCAGTCGGGTGATCGGGGTTCACACTGAAGCTTTCTTT	CASSRVIGVHTEAFF
many	TRBV19	14	NA	TRBJ2-1	TGTGCCAGTAGTCGGGCGGGAACCTACAATGAGCAGTTCTTC	CASSRAGTYNEQFF
few	TRBV29-1	15	NA	TRBJ1-4	TGCAGCGCCTCCGGGACCCCGGCGGAGTACGAAAAACTGTTTTTT	CSASGTPAEYEKLFF
few	TRBV6-1	17	TRBD2	TRBJ2-3	TGTGCCAGCAGCCCGGGACTAGCGGGTTTTTACACAGATACGCAGTATTTT	CASSPGLAGFYTDTQYF
NA	TRBV12-3/TRBV12-4	15	TRBD2	TRBJ2-1	TGTGCCAGCAACCTTAGCGGGAGGGTCAGAAGTGAGCAGTTCTTC	CASNLSGRVRSEQFF
few	TRBV28	9	NA	TRBJ2-7	TGTGCCAACCAGACGGTCAGGTACTTC	CANQTVRYF
NA	TRBV3-1	14	NA	TRBJ2-2	TGTGCCAGCAGCCATAGCGGCATCACCGGGGAGCTGTTTTTT	CASSHSGITGELFF
many	TRBV19	15	NA	TRBJ2-7	TGTGCCAGTAGTATTCGCAGGAGGAACTCCTACGAGCAGTACTTC	CASSIRRRNSYEQYF
many	TRBV28	14	NA	TRBJ2-7	TGTGCCAGCAGGAGGGGGGCTCCCCACTACGAGCAGTACTTC	CASRRGAPHYEQYF
many	TRBV10-3	14	TRBD1	TRBJ2-2	TGTGCCATCAGACAGGGGCCGACAACCGGGGAGCTGTTTTTT	CAIRQGPTTGELFF
many	TRBV14	14	NA	TRBJ1-1	TGTGCCAGCAGCCCCCTTGCAGCTCGATTTGAAGCTTTCTTT	CASSPLAARFEAFF
many	TRBV7-6	17	NA	TRBJ2-1	TGTGCCAGCAGCCCTCGCCGGGGAGAGTCGGGTTACAATGAGCAGTTCTTC	CASSPRRGESGYNEQFF
NA	TRBV30	14	NA	TRBJ2-7	TGTGCCTGGAGTCCGGGACTTTTCGAGTACGAGCAGTACTTC	CAWSPGLFEYEQYF
few	TRBV20-1	15	TRBD2	TRBJ2-2	TGCAGTGCTAGGGTAGCGGGCAGGAACACCGGGGAGCTGTTTTTT	CSARVAGRNTGELFF
many	TRBV12-3/TRBV12-4	12	NA	TRBJ1-2	TGTGCCAGCCTTGAATTGTCCTTTGGCTACACCTTC	CASLELSFGYTF
once	TRBV29-1	13	TRBD1	TRBJ2-7	TGCAGCGTATTAGGGGCAGGGGGCTACGAGCAGTACTTC	CSVLGAGGYEQYF
NA	TRBV15	19	TRBD2	TRBJ2-1	TGTGCCACCAGCAGAGTGGCGGGAGGGCCGGTCTCGCCCTACAATGAGCAGTTCTTC	CATSRVAGGPVSPYNEQFF
many	TRBV7-9	15	TRBD2	TRBJ2-7	TGTGCCAGCAGCCCCGGGGGGGGGCAATGGTACGAGCAGTACTTC	CASSPGGGQWYEQYF
many	TRBV28	12	NA	TRBJ1-2	TGTGCCAGCCTCACCGGACGGGGCGGCTACACCTTC	CASLTGRGGYTF
many	TRBV27	15	TRBD1	TRBJ2-7	TGTGCCAGCAGTTTTTACCGGGACAGGGGCTACGAGCAGTACTTC	CASSFYRDRGYEQYF
few	TRBV7-2	18	TRBD2	TRBJ2-1	TGTGCCAGCAGCTATTACTCCGGGACTAGCGGGTGGGGCAATGAGCAGTTCTTC	CASSYYSGTSGWGNEQFF
few	TRBV11-2	15	NA	TRBJ1-1	TGTGCCAGCAGCTTAGATCGGATAGGGGGCACTGAAGCTTTCTTT	CASSLDRIGGTEAFF
NA	TRBV29-1	11	TRBD1	TRBJ2-1	TGCAGCGTCTTCAGGGGGCATGAGCAGTTCTTC	CSVFRGHEQFF
many	TRBV5-6	14	NA	TRBJ1-1	TGTGCCAGCAGCCGTGACACGACGAACACTGAAGCTTTCTTT	CASSRDTTNTEAFF
few	TRBV5-1	14	NA	TRBJ2-5	TGCGCCAGCAGTTACCGATTGGATGAGAAGACCCAGTACTTC	CASSYRLDEKTQYF
NA	TRBV12-3/TRBV12-4	13	NA	TRBJ1-1	TGTGCCAGCAGGGAAACGGTTAACACTGAAGCTTTCTTT	CASRETVNTEAFF
NA	TRBV7-3	21	TRBD2	TRBJ2-3	TGTGCCAGCAGCTTAATAGGAAGCGGGAGGGCGGCCATTACTAGCACAGATACGCAGTATTTT	CASSLIGSGRAAITSTDTQYF
NA	TRBV6-6	16	NA	TRBJ2-7	TGTGCCAGCAGTTACTCGACGCGGTACCCCTCCTACGAGCAGTACTTC	CASSYSTRYPSYEQYF
NA	TRBV25-1	13	NA	TRBJ1-6	TGTGCCAGCAGCGACCCCCAATATACCACCCTCCACTTT	CASSDPQYTTLHF
few	TRBV5-1	14	TRBD1	TRBJ2-5	TGCGCCAGCAGCTGGGGGACAGGGGGCAAGACCCAGTACTTC	CASSWGTGGKTQYF
NA	TRBV6-5	15	TRBD2	TRBJ2-3	TGTGCCAGCAGTTACTCGGCGGGAGAGTCAGATACGCAGTATTTT	CASSYSAGESDTQYF
NA	TRBV5-1	12	NA	TRBJ2-2	TGCGCCAGCAGCCCGGCCGCCGGGGAGCTGTTTTTT	CASSPAAGELFF
few	TRBV12-3/TRBV12-4	14	TRBD2	TRBJ2-3	TGTGCCAGCAGTTGGGGACTAGCGCCAGATACGCAGTATTTT	CASSWGLAPDTQYF
many	TRBV20-1	14	NA	TRBJ2-7	TGCAGTGCCCCGGGCGTAGGGGGACGGTACGAGCAGTACTTC	CSAPGVGGRYEQYF
many	TRBV24-1	12	NA	TRBJ1-1	TGTGCCTCTAAGACAGAGAACACTGAAGCTTTCTTT	CASKTENTEAFF
many	TRBV7-8	12	NA	TRBJ1-1	TGTGCCAGCAGTCAATATTCCTCCGAAGCTTTCTTT	CASSQYSSEAFF
few	TRBV11-2	14	NA	TRBJ2-1	TGTGCCAGCAGCTTGGGGGTTCAGTACAATGAGCAGTTCTTC	CASSLGVQYNEQFF
NA	TRBV29-1	14	NA	TRBJ1-2	TGCCCCCTTCCAGGCGGGCATCTAGACTATGGCTACACCTTC	CPLPGGHLDYGYTF
many	TRBV29-1	14	NA	TRBJ2-1	TGCAGCGTCGCCGGAGTCCTCCTAGACAATGAGCAGTTCTTC	CSVAGVLLDNEQFF
few	TRBV20-1	14	TRBD1	TRBJ2-1	TGCAGTGCTAGAGGACAGGGATCCTACAAGGAGCAGTTCTTC	CSARGQGSYKEQFF
many	TRBV6-2/TRBV6-3	17	NA	TRBJ2-6	TGTGCCAGCAGTTACGTAAATAGGGCACCTGGGGCCAACGTCCTGACTTTC	CASSYVNRAPGANVLTF
many	TRBV10-2	14	TRBD1	TRBJ2-5	TGCGCCAGCAGTGGGACAGGGGGAGTGAAGACCCAGTACTTC	CASSGTGGVKTQYF
many	TRBV6-1	15	TRBD1	TRBJ1-1	TGTGCCAGCAGTTCCCGGACAGGGAGAACGCCTGAAGCTTTCTTT	CASSSRTGRTPEAFF